These 8 T cell receptor beta chains were sequenced from one sample in a study of cytomegalovirus exposure and HLA in healthy donors. With 60 Vbeta and 13 Jbeta primers, the PCR was carried out. Sequencing was performed with immunoSEQ multiplex PCR; in TCRdb, only in-frame clones are kept and a portion is missing. The sample consists of 140,000 or so clones, around 86% of them appearing once. Specimen: PBMCs. These receptors were taken from a woman in her 30s in good health and CMV-seronegative.

The chain is built from TRBV2 and TRBJ2-5, with 7 bases that match TRBD2. The CDR3 contains 14 residues. The V gene end was trimmed by 1 base and the J gene end by 4 bases; junction bases not matched to a gene: 3. Germline CDR1 reads SNHLY; CDR2 reads FYNNEI. The CDR3 loop is CASSEVASGETQYF. The CDR3 coding sequence is TGTGCCAGCAGTGAAGTGGCTAGCGGAGAGACCCAGTACTTC.

The V gene is TRBV19, the J gene TRBJ1-2; tentative D call: TRBD1 (6 bases). The length of the CDR3 is 14 residues. The V and J ends lost 7 bases and 2 bases respectively, with 14 bases between them. CDR1 is LNHDA and CDR2 is SQIVND in the germline V gene (reference sequence). The CDR3 reads CASNNRDLNYGYTF. CDR3 bases: TGTGCCAGTAACAACAGGGATTTAAACTATGGCTACACCTTC.

The rearrangement links TRBV18 to TRBJ2-7; 8 nucleotides line up with TRBD1. After removal of 0 bases from V and 2 bases from J, the junction contained 6 bases not matched to a gene. CDR1 and CDR2 (germline): KGHSH, LQKENI. The CDR3 totals 16 residues. The CDR3 DNA reads as TGTGCCAGCTCACCACCCCGAGACAGGGGTGCCTACGAGCAGTACTTC. Protein: CASSPPRDRGAYEQYF.

Only a few counts were recorded for this clone. The chain uses TRBV2 and TRBJ1-5, with D hard to call. Trimming took 1 base from V and 3 from J, leaving 10 bases between them. Germline CDR1 and CDR2: SNHLY and FYNNEI. The CDR3 runs 15 residues. CDR3 nucleotide sequence: TGTGCCAGCAGTGAAGGTGGCACCTCCAATCAGCCCCAGCATTTT. Its translation is CASSEGGTSNQPQHF.

V is TRBV6-1 and J is TRBJ2-1, with TRBD1 matching 11 bases. The V gene end was trimmed by 6 bases and the J gene end by 5 bases; junction bases not matched to a gene: 6. The CDR3 sequence is 15 residues long. CDR1 and CDR2 (germline): MNHNS, SASEGT. The CDR3 is CASSLGQGGHNEQFF. The CDR3 DNA reads as TGTGCCAGCAGCCTGGGACAGGGGGGGCACAATGAGCAGTTCTTC.

This clone was detected only once. This chain's CDR3 is CASSESPAYNEQFF. In nucleotides, the CDR3 is TGCGCCAGCAGTGAAAGTCCAGCCTACAATGAGCAGTTCTTC. The chain carries TRBV10-1 and TRBJ2-1; D remains ambiguous. V was trimmed by 3 bases and J by 2 bases, leaving 8 bases between them. Germline V gene data show CDR1 as WNHNN and CDR2 as SYGVQD (reference sequence). The CDR3 is 14 amino acids.

This clone was seen more than once but under ten times. The chain combines TRBV18 with TRBJ1-1; the D is unclear. Looked up from germline, CDR1 is KGHSH and CDR2 is LQKENI. This CDR3 region has 14 residues. V was trimmed by 0 bases and J by 2 bases, leaving 7 bases between them. Here the CDR3 reads CASSPPPYNTEAFF. The CDR3 bases are TGTGCCAGCTCACCACCCCCGTATAACACTGAAGCTTTCTTT. Together with reference TRBV18 and TRBJ1-1, the CDR3 gives the full variable domain: NAGVMQNPRHLVRRRGQEARLRCSPMKGHSHVYWYRQLPEEGLKFMVYLQKENIIDESGMPKERFSAEFPKEGPSILRIQQVVRGDSAAYFCASSPPPYNTEAFFGQGTRLTVV.

The chain joins TRBV28 to TRBJ2-1; 11 positions match TRBD2. The J segment lost 7 bases and the V segment lost 3 bases, leaving 5 bases of the junction unmatched. Germline CDR1 MDHEN, CDR2 SYDVKM. This CDR3 is 15 amino acids long. CDR3 residues: CASSFSGRGNNEQFF. The CDR3 coding sequence is TGTGCCAGCAGTTTTAGCGGGAGGGGAAATAATGAGCAGTTCTTC.